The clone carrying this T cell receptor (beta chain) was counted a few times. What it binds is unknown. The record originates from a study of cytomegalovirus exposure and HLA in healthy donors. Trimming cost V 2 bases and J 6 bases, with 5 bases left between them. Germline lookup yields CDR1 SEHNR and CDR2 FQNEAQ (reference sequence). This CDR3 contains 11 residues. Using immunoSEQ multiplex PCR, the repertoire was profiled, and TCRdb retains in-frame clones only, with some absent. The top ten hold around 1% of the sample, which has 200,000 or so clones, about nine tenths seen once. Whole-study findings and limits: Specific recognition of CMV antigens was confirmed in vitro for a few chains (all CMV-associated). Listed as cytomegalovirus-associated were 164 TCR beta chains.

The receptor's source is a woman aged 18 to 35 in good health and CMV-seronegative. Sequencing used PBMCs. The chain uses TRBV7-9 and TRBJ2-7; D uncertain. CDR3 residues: CASSLLAEQYF. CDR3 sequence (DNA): TGTGCCAGCAGCTTACTGGCCGAGCAGTACTTC.